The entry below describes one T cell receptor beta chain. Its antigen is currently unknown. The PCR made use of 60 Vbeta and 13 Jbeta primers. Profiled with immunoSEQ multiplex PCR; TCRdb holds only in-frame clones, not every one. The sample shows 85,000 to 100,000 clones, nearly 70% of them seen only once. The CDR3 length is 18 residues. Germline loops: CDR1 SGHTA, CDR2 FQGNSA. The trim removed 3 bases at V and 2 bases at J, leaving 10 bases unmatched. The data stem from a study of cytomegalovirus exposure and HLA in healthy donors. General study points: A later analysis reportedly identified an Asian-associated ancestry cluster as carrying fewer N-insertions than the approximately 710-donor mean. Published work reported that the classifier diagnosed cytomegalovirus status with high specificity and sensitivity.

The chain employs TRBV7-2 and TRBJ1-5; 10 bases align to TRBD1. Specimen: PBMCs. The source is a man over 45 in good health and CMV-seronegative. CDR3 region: CASSFSGTGVGGNQPQHF. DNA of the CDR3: TGTGCCAGCAGCTTTTCCGGGACAGGGGTTGGGGGCAATCAGCCCCAGCATTTT.